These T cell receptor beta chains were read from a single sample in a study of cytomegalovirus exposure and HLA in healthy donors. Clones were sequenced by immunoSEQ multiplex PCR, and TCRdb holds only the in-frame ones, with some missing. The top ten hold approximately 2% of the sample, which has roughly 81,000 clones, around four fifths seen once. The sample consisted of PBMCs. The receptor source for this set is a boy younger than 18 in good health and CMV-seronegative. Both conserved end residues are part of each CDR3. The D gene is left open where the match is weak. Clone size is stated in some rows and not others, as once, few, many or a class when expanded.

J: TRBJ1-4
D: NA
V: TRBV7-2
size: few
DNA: TGTGCCAGCAGCTTAGGGCAGGTTGAAAAACTGTTTTTT
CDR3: CASSLGQVEKLFF

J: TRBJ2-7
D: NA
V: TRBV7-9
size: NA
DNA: TGTGCCAGCAGCGACAGAAGGGTCTACGAGCAGTACTTC
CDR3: CASSDRRVYEQYF

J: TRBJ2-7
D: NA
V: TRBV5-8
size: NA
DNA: TGTGCCAGCAGCTTGTTTCGACATTCGAGCTCCTACGAGCAGTACTTC
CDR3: CASSLFRHSSSYEQYF

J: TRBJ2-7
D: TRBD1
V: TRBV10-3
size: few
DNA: TGTGCCAGTACGGGACAGGGTGACTACGAGCAGTACTTC
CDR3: CASTGQGDYEQYF

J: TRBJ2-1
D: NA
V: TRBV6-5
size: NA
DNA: TGTGCCAGCAGTTATGAGGAGTACAATGAGCAGTTCTTC
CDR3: CASSYEEYNEQFF

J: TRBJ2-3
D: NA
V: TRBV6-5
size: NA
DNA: TGTGCCAGCAGTTACGGCCCTTTCACAGATACGCAGTATTTT
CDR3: CASSYGPFTDTQYF

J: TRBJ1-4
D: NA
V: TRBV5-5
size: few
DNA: TGTGCCAGCAGCTCGAGTAATGAAAAACTGTTTTTT
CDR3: CASSSSNEKLFF

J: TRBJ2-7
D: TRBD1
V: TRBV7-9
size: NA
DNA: TGTGCCAGCAGCTTAGCACAGGACAGGGCAAACGAGCAGTACTTC
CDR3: CASSLAQDRANEQYF

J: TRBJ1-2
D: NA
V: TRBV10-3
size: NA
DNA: TGTGCCATCAGTGACAGGGGTCCGACCAACTATGGCTACACCTTC
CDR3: CAISDRGPTNYGYTF

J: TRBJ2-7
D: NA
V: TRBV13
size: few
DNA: TGTGCCAGCAGCTCCCGGGACTCATCCTACGAGCAGTACTTC
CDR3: CASSSRDSSYEQYF

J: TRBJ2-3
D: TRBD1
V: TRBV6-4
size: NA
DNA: TGTGCCAGCAGTGGACAGGGGTCAAGTGGAGATACGCAGTATTTT
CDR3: CASSGQGSSGDTQYF

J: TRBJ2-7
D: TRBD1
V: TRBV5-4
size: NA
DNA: TGTGCCAGCAGCTTAAAAGGGGGCCACGAGCAGTACTTC
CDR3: CASSLKGGHEQYF

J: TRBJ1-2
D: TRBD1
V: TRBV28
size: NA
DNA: TGTGCCAGCAGTGGACAGGGGATTACTAACTATGGCTACACCTTC
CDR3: CASSGQGITNYGYTF

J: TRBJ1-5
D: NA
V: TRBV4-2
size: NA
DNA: TGTGCCAGCAGCCAAGATCGGGTTCAGCCCCAGCATTTT
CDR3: CASSQDRVQPQHF

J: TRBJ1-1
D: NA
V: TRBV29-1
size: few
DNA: TGCAGCGCCCTGCAACAGGGTTTCAAAGCTTTCTTT
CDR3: CSALQQGFKAFF